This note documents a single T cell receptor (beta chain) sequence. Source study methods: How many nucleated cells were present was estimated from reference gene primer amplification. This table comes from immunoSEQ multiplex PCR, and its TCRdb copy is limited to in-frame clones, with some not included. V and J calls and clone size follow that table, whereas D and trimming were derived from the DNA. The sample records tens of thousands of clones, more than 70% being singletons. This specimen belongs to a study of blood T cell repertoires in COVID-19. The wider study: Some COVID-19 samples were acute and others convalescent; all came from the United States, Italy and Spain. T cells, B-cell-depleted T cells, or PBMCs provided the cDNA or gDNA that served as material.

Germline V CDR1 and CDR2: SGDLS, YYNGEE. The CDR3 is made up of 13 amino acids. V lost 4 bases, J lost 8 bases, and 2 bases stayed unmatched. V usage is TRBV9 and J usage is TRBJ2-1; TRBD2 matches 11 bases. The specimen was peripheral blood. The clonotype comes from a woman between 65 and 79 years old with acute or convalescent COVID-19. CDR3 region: CASSFSGRDEQFF. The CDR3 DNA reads TGTGCCAGCAGCTTTAGCGGGAGGGATGAGCAGTTCTTC.